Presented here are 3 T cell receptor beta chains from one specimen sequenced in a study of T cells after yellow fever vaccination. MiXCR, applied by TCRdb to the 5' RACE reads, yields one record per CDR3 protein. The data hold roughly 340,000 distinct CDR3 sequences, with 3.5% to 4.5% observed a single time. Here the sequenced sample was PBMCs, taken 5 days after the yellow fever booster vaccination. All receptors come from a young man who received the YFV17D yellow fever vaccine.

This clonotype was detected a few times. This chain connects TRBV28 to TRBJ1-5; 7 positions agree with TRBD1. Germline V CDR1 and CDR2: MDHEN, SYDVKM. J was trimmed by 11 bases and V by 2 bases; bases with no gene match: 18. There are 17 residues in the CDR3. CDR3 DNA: TGTGCCAGCAGTTTAACCAGGGGGGCAAGTAACCTTGGGGCCCAGCATTTT. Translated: CASSLTRGASNLGAQHF. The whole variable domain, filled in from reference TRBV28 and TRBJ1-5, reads DVKVTQSSRYLVKRTGEKVFLECVQDMDHENMFWYRQDPGLGLRLIYFSYDVKMKEKGDIPEGYSVSREKKERFSLILESASTNQTSMYLCASSLTRGASNLGAQHFGDGTRLSIL.

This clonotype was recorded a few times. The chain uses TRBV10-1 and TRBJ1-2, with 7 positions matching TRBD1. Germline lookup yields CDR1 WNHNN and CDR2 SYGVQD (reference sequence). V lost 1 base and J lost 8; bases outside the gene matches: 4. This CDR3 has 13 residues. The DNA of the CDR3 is TGCGCCAGCAGTGAGTGGAGGGGGCACGGCTACACCTTC. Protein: CASSEWRGHGYTF.

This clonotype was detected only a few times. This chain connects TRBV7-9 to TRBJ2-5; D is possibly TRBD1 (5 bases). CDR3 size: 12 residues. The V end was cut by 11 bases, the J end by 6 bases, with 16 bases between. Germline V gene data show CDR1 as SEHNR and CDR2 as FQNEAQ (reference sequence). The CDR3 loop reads CAQEGASKTQYF. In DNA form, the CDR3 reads TGTGCCCAAGAAGGGGCGTCAAAGACCCAGTACTTC.